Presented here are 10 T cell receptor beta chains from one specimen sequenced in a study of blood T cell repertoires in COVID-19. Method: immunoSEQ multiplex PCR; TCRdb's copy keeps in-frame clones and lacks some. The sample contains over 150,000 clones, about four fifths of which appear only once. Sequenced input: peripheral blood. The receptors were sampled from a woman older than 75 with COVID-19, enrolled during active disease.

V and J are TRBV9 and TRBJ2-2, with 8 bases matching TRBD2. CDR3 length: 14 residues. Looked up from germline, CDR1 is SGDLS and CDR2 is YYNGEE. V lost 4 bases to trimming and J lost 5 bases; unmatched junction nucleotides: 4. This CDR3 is CASSIGLATGELFF. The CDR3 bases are TGTGCCAGCAGCATCGGACTAGCTACCGGGGAGCTGTTTTTT.

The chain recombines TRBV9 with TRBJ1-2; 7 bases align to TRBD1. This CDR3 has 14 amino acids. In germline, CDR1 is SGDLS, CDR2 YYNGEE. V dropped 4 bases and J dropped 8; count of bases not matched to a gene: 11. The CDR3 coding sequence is TGTGCCAGCAGCACAGGGGACGGTTTCGGCGGCTACACCTTC. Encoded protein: CASSTGDGFGGYTF.

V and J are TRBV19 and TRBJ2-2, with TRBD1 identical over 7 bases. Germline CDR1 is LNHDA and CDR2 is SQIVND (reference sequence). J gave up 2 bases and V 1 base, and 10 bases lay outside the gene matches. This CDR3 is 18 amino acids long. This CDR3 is CASSIGGGAFSNTGELFF. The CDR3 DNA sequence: TGTGCCAGTAGTATAGGAGGGGGCGCTTTTTCAAACACCGGGGAGCTGTTTTTT.

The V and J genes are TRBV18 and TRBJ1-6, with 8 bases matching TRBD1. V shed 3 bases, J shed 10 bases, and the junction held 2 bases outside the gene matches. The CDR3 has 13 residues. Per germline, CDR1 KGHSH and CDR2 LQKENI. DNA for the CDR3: TGTGCCAGCTCACCGACAGGGGACTCACCCCTCCACTTT. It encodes CASSPTGDSPLHF.

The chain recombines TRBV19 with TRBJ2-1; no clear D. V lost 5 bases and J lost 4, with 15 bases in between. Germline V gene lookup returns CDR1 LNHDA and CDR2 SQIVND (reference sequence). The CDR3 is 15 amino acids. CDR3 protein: CASSASDWKYNEQFF. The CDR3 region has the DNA TGTGCCAGTAGTGCCAGCGACTGGAAATACAATGAGCAGTTCTTC.

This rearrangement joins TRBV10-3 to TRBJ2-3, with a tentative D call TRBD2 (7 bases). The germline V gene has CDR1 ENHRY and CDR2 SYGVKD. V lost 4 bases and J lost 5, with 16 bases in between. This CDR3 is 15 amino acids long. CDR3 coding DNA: TGTGCCATCAGTGGAGGGGGGGCAGGAGGAGATACGCAGTATTTT. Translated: CAISGGGAGGDTQYF.

The CDR3 loop reads CASSPLAGGPDAFYGTQYF. CDR3 coding DNA: TGTGCCAGCTCACCTTTAGCGGGAGGGCCGGACGCGTTTTATGGGACCCAGTACTTC. The V and J genes are TRBV18 and TRBJ2-5; 11 nucleotides line up with TRBD2. Looked up from germline, CDR1 is KGHSH and CDR2 is LQKENI. The ends lost 3 bases at V and 7 bases at J; junction bases unmatched: 19. This CDR3 has 19 amino acids. Drawing the rest from reference TRBV18 and TRBJ2-5, the complete variable domain is NAGVMQNPRHLVRRRGQEARLRCSPMKGHSHVYWYRQLPEEGLKFMVYLQKENIIDESGMPKERFSAEFPKEGPSILRIQQVVRGDSAAYFCASSPLAGGPDAFYGTQYFGPGTRLLVL.

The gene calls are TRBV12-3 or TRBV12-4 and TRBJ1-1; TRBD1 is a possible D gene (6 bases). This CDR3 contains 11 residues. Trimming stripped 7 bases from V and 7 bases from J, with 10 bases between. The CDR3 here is CASILTGEAFF. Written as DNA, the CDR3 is TGTGCCAGCATCCTGACAGGTGAAGCTTTCTTT.

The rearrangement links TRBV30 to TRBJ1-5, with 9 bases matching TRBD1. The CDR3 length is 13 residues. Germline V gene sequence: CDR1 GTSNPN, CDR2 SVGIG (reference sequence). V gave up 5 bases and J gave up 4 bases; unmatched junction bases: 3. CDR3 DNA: TGTGCCTGGGGGGACAGGGTAAATCAGCCCCAGCATTTT. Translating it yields CAWGDRVNQPQHF.

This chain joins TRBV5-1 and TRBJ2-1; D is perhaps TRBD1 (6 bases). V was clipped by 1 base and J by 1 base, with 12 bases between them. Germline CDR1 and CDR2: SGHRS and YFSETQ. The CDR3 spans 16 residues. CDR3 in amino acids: CASSLPLTGSYNEQFF. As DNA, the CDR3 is TGCGCCAGCAGCTTGCCCCTGACAGGTTCCTACAATGAGCAGTTCTTC.